This TCR beta chain was retrieved from a study of T cell changes during pregnancy in multiple sclerosis. TCRdb's copy holds only in-frame clones and misses some; the assay was immunoSEQ multiplex PCR. The sample shows about 47,000 clones, more than 80% of them seen only once. Germline loops: CDR1 SNHLY, CDR2 FYNNEI. V lost 3 bases and J 2 bases, leaving 17 bases between the germline ends. This CDR3 contains 16 residues. The TCR originated in a female donor with multiple sclerosis, enrolled in a pregnancy study. This chain uses TRBV2 with TRBJ2-7; no clear D. The source material was CD8+ T cells from peripheral blood mononuclear cells, sampled in the second trimester of pregnancy. The CDR3 is CASSDQVGRSPYEQYF. The CDR3 nucleotides are TGTGCCAGCAGTGATCAGGTGGGCCGGTCACCCTACGAGCAGTACTTC.